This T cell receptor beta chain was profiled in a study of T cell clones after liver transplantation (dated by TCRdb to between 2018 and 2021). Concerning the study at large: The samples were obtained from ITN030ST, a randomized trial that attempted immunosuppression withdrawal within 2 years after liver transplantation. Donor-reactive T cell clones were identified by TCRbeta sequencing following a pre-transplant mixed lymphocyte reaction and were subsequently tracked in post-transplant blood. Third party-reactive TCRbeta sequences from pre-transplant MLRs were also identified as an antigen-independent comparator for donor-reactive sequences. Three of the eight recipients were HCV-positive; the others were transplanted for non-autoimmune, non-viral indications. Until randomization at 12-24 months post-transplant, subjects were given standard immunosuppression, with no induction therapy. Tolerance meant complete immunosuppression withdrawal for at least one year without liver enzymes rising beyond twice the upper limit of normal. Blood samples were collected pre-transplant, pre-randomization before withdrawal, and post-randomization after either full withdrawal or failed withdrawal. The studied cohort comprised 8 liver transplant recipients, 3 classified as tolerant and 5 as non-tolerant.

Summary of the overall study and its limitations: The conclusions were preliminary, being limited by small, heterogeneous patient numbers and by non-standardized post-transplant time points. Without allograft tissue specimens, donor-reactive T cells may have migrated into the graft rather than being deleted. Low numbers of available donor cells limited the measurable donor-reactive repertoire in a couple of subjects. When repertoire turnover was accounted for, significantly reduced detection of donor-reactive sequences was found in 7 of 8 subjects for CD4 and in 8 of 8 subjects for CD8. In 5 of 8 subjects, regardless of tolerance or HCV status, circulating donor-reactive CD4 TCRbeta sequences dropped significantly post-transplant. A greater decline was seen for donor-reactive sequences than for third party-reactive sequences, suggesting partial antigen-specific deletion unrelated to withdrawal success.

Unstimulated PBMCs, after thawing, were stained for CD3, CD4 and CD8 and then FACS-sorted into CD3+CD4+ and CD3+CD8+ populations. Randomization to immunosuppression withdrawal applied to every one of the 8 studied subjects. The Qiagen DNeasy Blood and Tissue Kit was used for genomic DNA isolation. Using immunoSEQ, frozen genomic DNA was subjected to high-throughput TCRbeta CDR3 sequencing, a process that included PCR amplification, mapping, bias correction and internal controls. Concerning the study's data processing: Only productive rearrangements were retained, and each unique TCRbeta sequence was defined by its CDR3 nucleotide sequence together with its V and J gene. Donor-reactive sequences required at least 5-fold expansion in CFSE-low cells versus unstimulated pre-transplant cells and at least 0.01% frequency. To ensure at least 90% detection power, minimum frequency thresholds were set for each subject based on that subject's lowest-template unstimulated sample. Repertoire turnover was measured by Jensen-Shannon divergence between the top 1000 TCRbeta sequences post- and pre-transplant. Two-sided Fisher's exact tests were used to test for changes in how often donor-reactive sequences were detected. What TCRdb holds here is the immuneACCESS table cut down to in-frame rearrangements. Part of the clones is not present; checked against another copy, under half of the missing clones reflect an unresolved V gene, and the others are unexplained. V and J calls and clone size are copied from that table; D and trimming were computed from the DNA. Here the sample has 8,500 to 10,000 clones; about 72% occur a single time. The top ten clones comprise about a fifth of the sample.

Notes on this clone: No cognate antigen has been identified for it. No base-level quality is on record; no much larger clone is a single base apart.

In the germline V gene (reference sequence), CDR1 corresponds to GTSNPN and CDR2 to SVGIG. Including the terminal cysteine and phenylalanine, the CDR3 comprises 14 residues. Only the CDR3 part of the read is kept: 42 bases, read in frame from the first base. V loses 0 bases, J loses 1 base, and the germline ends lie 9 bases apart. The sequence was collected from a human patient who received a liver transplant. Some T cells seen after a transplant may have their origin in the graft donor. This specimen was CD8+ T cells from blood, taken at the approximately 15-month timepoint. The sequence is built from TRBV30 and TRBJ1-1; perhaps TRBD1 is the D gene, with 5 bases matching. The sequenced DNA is TGTGCCTGGAGTGTATTCGGGGCGAACACTGAAGCTTTCTTT. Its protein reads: CAWSVFGANTEAFF. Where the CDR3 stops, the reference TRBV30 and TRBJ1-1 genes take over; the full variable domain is SQTIHQWPATLVQPVGSPLSLECTVEGTSNPNLYWYRQAAGRGLQLLFYSVGIGQISSEVPQNLSASRPQDRQFILSSKKLLLSDSGFYLCAWSVFGANTEAFFGQGTRLTVV.